The sequence of this T cell receptor beta chain was determined in a study of CD8+CD57+ T cells in acquired aplastic anemia. Previously, flow cytometry had revealed CD8+CD57+ cell expansion in the patients chosen for sequencing. Using genomic DNA as the template, TCR beta VDJ and CDR3 profiling was carried out. One entry per CDR3 protein, called by TCRdb with MiXCR from the reads. The table has approximately 250,000 distinct CDR3 sequences, about 80% seen once. Sequenced sample: sorted CD4+, CD8+, or CD8+CD57+ T cells (not recorded which) from PBMCs. The origin of this receptor is a human donor with aplastic anemia.

For the CDR3, the DNA is TGTGCCAGTCAGAGTGAAGCTTTCTTT. Translating it yields CASQSEAFF. The chain uses TRBV11-1 and TRBJ1-1; D gene ambiguous. V lost 9 bases, J lost 7 bases, and 6 bases lay in between. Germline V lookup: CDR1 SGHAT, CDR2 FQDESV (reference sequence). CDR3 length: 9 amino acids.